A single sample gave rise to the 2 T cell receptor beta chains below, sequenced in a study of beta chain features in type 1 diabetes listed by TCRdb under 2018. The library was generated by the immunoSEQ multiplex PCR assay. The entire amount of isolated RNA was reverse transcribed using the High Capacity cDNA Reverse Transcription Kit, so the sequenced TCRB transcripts were expressed ones. TCRdb limited this immuneACCESS table to in-frame rearrangements with V and J called. A share of clones is missing; checked studies link under half to unresolved V genes, and the rest is unexplained. This sample comprises a few hundred thousand clones, about 14% of them detected only once. The ten largest account for about 0.034% of the sample. The sample consisted of naive CD4+ T cells from blood. The cell subset or site label of this sample denotes: true naive CD4+ T cells. The receptors stem from a man aged 30 to 39 in good health.

On this clone: A much larger clone sits a single nucleotide away, making a read error possible. V and J are TRBV5-6 and TRBJ2-3, with 8 positions matching TRBD2. This CDR3 comprises 14 residues. Germline-derived CDR1 and CDR2 are SGHDT and YYEEEE. Trimming removed 4 bases from V and 4 bases from J; junction bases left unmatched: 5. This CDR3 reads CASSTGLAADTQYF. The CDR3 DNA is TGTGCCAGCAGCACTGGACTAGCTGCAGATACGCAGTATTTT.

This clone was detected only a few times. V is TRBV4-1 and J is TRBJ2-3; 10 bases match TRBD1. The V gene end was trimmed by 7 bases and the J gene end by 2 bases; junction bases not matched to a gene: 12. The germline V gene has CDR1 MGHRA and CDR2 YSYEKL. This CDR3 spans 17 amino acids. The CDR3 DNA reads as TGCGCCAGCAACGCGCCGGGACAGGGGTATCCCACAGATACGCAGTATTTT. As protein: CASNAPGQGYPTDTQYF.